Each of the 31 T cell receptor beta chains below was sequenced from the same sample in a study of cytomegalovirus exposure and HLA in healthy donors. Only in-frame clones appear in the TCRdb table, and some are missing; sequencing was by immunoSEQ multiplex PCR. This table has tens of thousands of clones, over 85% appearing once. The material sequenced was PBMCs. All receptors derive from a woman aged 18-29 years in good health and CMV-seronegative.

The gene calls are TRBV18 and TRBJ2-7; 9 bases match TRBD2. The V segment lost 2 bases and the J segment 5 bases; nucleotides outside the gene matches: 4. This CDR3 is built from 14 residues. CDR1 and CDR2 from the germline V gene are KGHSH and LQKENI. DNA for the CDR3: TGTGCCAGCTCACCAAGGCGGGAGGGGCACGAGCAGTACTTC. Residues: CASSPRREGHEQYF.

The rearrangement joins TRBV4-3 to TRBJ2-5, with D uncertain. V was shortened by 1 base and J by 1 base, with 7 bases between the two germline ends. The CDR3 runs to 14 residues. Germline CDR1 and CDR2: LGHNA and YSLEER. This chain's CDR3 is CASSQGVAQETQYF. CDR3 nucleotide sequence: TGCGCCAGCAGCCAAGGGGTAGCCCAAGAGACCCAGTACTTC.

This chain joins TRBV7-2 and TRBJ2-3; 8 positions match TRBD2. The CDR3 has 19 residues. V shed 4 bases, J shed 4 bases, and the junction held 19 bases outside the gene matches. The germline V gene has CDR1 SGHTA and CDR2 FQGNSA. In nucleotides, the CDR3 is TGTGCCAGCAGCTCCGACTGGCAGCGGGAGACTTTAGGGCCAGATACGCAGTATTTT. Protein product: CASSSDWQRETLGPDTQYF.

The chain carries TRBV7-9 and TRBJ2-7; D perhaps matches TRBD2 (6 bases). CDR1 and CDR2 from the germline V gene are SEHNR and FQNEAQ (reference sequence). CDR3 length equals 15 residues. Trimming removed 0 bases at V and 0 bases at J, with 9 bases between. CDR3 region: CASSLAGGSSYEQYF. The DNA of the CDR3 is TGTGCCAGCAGCTTAGCGGGGGGAAGCTCCTACGAGCAGTACTTC.

V gene TRBV5-4 combines with J gene TRBJ1-1, with TRBD1 as a possible D gene (6 bases). The CDR3 loop spans 14 amino acids. The V and J ends lost 0 bases and 4 bases respectively, with 10 bases between them. Germline V gene lookup returns CDR1 SGHNT and CDR2 YYREEE (reference sequence). Written as DNA, the CDR3 is TGTGCCAGCAGCTTGGAGGGGGGGAGCACTGAAGCTTTCTTT. This codes for CASSLEGGSTEAFF.

The chain links TRBV28 to TRBJ1-1; 9 bases map to TRBD1. The ends lost 3 bases at V and 5 bases at J; junction bases unmatched: 7. The CDR3 contains 15 residues. Per the germline V gene, CDR1 is MDHEN and CDR2 is SYDVKM. CDR3 in amino acids: CASSLRDREGTEAFF. Written as DNA, the CDR3 is TGTGCCAGCAGTTTGAGGGACAGGGAGGGGACTGAAGCTTTCTTT.

This rearrangement joins TRBV6-4 to TRBJ1-1; D is unclear. The V gene lost 6 bases and the J gene lost 1 base, with 15 bases spanning the gap. CDR1 and CDR2 from the germline V gene are MRHNA and SNTAGT. CDR3 length equals 15 residues. The CDR3 bases are TGTGCCAGCAGCTGGATCCGCTCAGGGAACACTGAAGCTTTCTTT. It codes for CASSWIRSGNTEAFF.

The chain joins TRBV6-1 to TRBJ1-5, with D unresolved. With 7 bases removed from V and 2 bases from J, the gap between germline ends came to 12 bases. From germline, CDR1 is MNHNS and CDR2 SASEGT. The CDR3 extends over 14 amino acids. CDR3 DNA: TGTGCCAGCACCCAAGACGGGGGCAATCAGCCCCAGCATTTT. It yields the protein CASTQDGGNQPQHF.

The chain joins TRBV6-5 to TRBJ1-4; the D is unclear. V was shortened by 6 bases and J by 8 bases, with 19 bases between the two germline ends. Germline V gene data show CDR1 as MNHEY and CDR2 as SVGAGI. The CDR3 contains 15 residues. DNA of the CDR3: TGTGCCAGCAGAACCACGTTGTCCCGAGGGGAAAAACTGTTTTTT. This gives the protein CASRTTLSRGEKLFF.

The gene calls are TRBV19 and TRBJ1-2, with unresolved D. Trimming pared 7 bases from V and 7 bases from J, leaving 16 bases between. This CDR3 has 13 residues. In germline, CDR1 is LNHDA, CDR2 SQIVND (reference sequence). The CDR3 region has the DNA TGTGCCAGTACCTCGACATTCCCCGTTGGCTACACCTTC. This sequence encodes CASTSTFPVGYTF.

The chain carries TRBV14 and TRBJ1-1, with a weak D call TRBD1 (5 bases). Germline CDR1 is SGHDN and CDR2 is FVKESK. The V end lost 2 bases, the J end lost 2 bases, and 15 bases lay between the germline ends. The CDR3 totals 16 residues. CDR3 in amino acids: CASSQLRGGANTEAFF. Written as DNA, the CDR3 is TGTGCCAGCAGCCAACTTCGGGGAGGGGCCAACACTGAAGCTTTCTTT.

The V call is TRBV7-2, the J call TRBJ1-1, with D possibly being TRBD1 (6 bases). CDR3 size: 12 residues. Deletions cut 5 bases from V and 11 bases from J, with 15 bases between. The germline V gene has CDR1 SGHTA and CDR2 FQGNSA. Here the CDR3 reads CASSRGAMEAFF. The CDR3 bases are TGTGCCAGCAGCCGGGGGGCGATGGAGGCTTTCTTT. Using reference TRBV7-2 and TRBJ1-1 for the parts outside the CDR3, the full variable domain is GAGVSQSPSNKVTEKGKDVELRCDPISGHTALYWYRQSLGQGLEFLIYFQGNSAPDKSGLPSDRFSAERTGGSVSTLTIQRTQQEDSAVYLCASSRGAMEAFFGQGTRLTVV.

J is TRBJ2-1 and V is TRBV10-1, with D unclear. The V gene lost 2 bases and the J gene lost 7 bases, with 6 bases spanning the gap. Germline CDR1 WNHNN, CDR2 SYGVQD (reference sequence). The CDR3 is 12 residues long. The CDR3 nucleotides read TGCGCCAGCAGTGAGAGGCGGAATGAGCAGTTCTTC. This translates into CASSERRNEQFF.

CDR3 amino acids: CASRYRGGETQYF. The CDR3 DNA reads as TGTGCCAGCAGGTACAGGGGGGGCGAGACCCAGTACTTC. The chain recombines TRBV14 with TRBJ2-5; tentative D call: TRBD1 (8 bases). This CDR3 contains 13 residues. Germline CDR1 and CDR2: SGHDN and FVKESK. The ends were cut back, 6 bases at V and 5 bases at J, with 13 bases in the middle.

The genes are TRBV2 and TRBJ1-1; D perhaps matches TRBD1 (5 bases). The germline V and J ends were trimmed by 4 bases and 0 bases, with 9 bases remaining between them. The CDR3 sequence is 14 residues long. Per germline, CDR1 SNHLY and CDR2 FYNNEI. DNA for the CDR3: TGTGCCAGCAGTGTACCAGGGATGAACACTGAAGCTTTCTTT. Its translation is CASSVPGMNTEAFF. Complete variable domain (other parts from reference TRBV2 and TRBJ1-1): EPEVTQTPSHQVTQMGQEVILRCVPISNHLYFYWYRQILGQKVEFLVSFYNNEISEKSEIFDDQFSVERPDGSNFTLKIRSTKLEDSAMYFCASSVPGMNTEAFFGQGTRLTVV.

The chain is built from TRBV27 and TRBJ2-7; 12 bases are a match to TRBD2. The CDR3 runs 14 residues. Germline lookup yields CDR1 MNHEY and CDR2 SMNVEV (reference sequence). Trimming at V came to 6 bases and at J to 3 bases, leaving 3 bases not matched to a gene. The CDR3 nucleotides read TGTGCCAGCAGCAGGACTAGCGGGATCTACGAGCAGTACTTC. This encodes CASSRTSGIYEQYF.

This clone was observed once. This chain connects TRBV7-2 to TRBJ1-1; no reliable D call. CDR3 length: 15 amino acids. Deletions cut 5 bases from V and 1 base from J, with 14 bases between. The germline gives CDR1 SGHTA, CDR2 FQGNSA. CDR3 bases: TGTGCCAGCAGCCCCCGCACAGCAGCGAACACTGAAGCTTTCTTT. Protein product: CASSPRTAANTEAFF.

V gene TRBV13 combines with J gene TRBJ2-1; TRBD2 aligns across 13 bases. The V gene end was trimmed by 4 bases and the J gene end by 9 bases; junction bases not matched to a gene: 9. Germline V gene lookup returns CDR1 PRHDT and CDR2 FYEKMQ (reference sequence). The CDR3 is made up of 16 amino acids. CDR3 amino acids: CASSSTGLAGVVEQFF. Written as DNA, the CDR3 is TGTGCCAGCAGCTCGACCGGACTAGCGGGAGTAGTTGAGCAGTTCTTC. The whole variable domain, filled in from reference TRBV13 and TRBJ2-1, reads AAGVIQSPRHLIKEKRETATLKCYPIPRHDTVYWYQQGPGQDPQFLISFYEKMQSDKGSIPDRFSAQQFSDYHSELNMSSLELGDSALYFCASSSTGLAGVVEQFFGPGTRLTVL.

The rearrangement links TRBV7-9 to TRBJ1-1; D is undetermined. This CDR3 contains 12 residues. The V end was cut by 8 bases, the J end by 10 bases, with 17 bases between. Per the germline V gene, CDR1 is SEHNR and CDR2 is FQNEAQ (reference sequence). CDR3 protein: CASAAEGRVAFF. The CDR3 DNA follows: TGTGCCAGCGCCGCAGAGGGCCGGGTAGCTTTCTTT.

The chain uses TRBV27 and TRBJ2-5, with D perhaps TRBD1 (6 bases). The V and J ends lost 5 bases and 1 base respectively, with 11 bases between them. This CDR3 is built from 14 residues. The V gene's germline CDR1 is MNHEY and CDR2 SMNVEV (reference sequence). As DNA, the CDR3 is TGTGCCAGCAGTCCACTGGACAGCCAAGAGACCCAGTACTTC. Translated: CASSPLDSQETQYF.

The chain is built from TRBV4-3 and TRBJ1-5; maybe TRBD1 (6 bases). V gave up 1 base and J gave up 7 bases, with 14 bases separating them. This CDR3 is built from 15 residues. The germline V gene has CDR1 LGHNA and CDR2 YSLEER. Here the CDR3 DNA reads TGCGCCAGCAGCCAAGGGGTCCGGACAGTCCAGCCCCAGCATTTT. Translated, it gives CASSQGVRTVQPQHF.

This chain joins TRBV28 and TRBJ2-7, with 7 bases fitting TRBD1. J lost 2 bases, V lost 6 bases, and 10 bases had no gene match. The CDR3 has 15 residues. Per the germline V gene, CDR1 is MDHEN and CDR2 is SYDVKM. The CDR3 DNA reads TGTGCCAGCAGCCAGAACAGGGGAAGGACCTACGAGCAGTACTTC. Its protein is CASSQNRGRTYEQYF.

The chain has TRBV21-1 and TRBJ2-7; the D call TRBD1 from the table was never checked on the DNA. TRBV21-1 is assigned pseudogene status. This CDR3 is 21 amino acids long. CDR3 amino acids: CASSKGGLGQPSRDSSYEQYF. The CDR3 DNA is TGTGCCAGCAGCAAAGGGGGCCTAGGACAACCGTCGAGAGATAGCTCCTACGAGCAGTACTTC.

Only one count was recorded for this clone. J is TRBJ2-7 and V is TRBV28; 7 bases are a match to TRBD2. V shed 7 bases, J shed 3 bases, and the junction held 9 bases outside the gene matches. The length of the CDR3 is 14 residues. Per germline, CDR1 MDHEN and CDR2 SYDVKM. CDR3 nucleotide sequence: TGTGCCAGCAACCCAGCGGGGTCCCGCTACGAGCAGTACTTC. Translating gives CASNPAGSRYEQYF.

The rearrangement uses TRBV10-1 and TRBJ2-1; 11 nucleotides match TRBD2. This CDR3 region has 14 residues. V dropped 2 bases and J dropped 9; count of bases not matched to a gene: 3. From germline, CDR1 is WNHNN and CDR2 SYGVQD (reference sequence). The CDR3 reads CASSEPGLAVEQFF. The DNA for the CDR3 is TGCGCCAGCAGTGAGCCGGGACTAGCGGTTGAGCAGTTCTTC.

The chain recombines TRBV7-8 with TRBJ1-4; 8 nucleotides match TRBD1. The CDR3 is made up of 14 amino acids. Looked up from germline, CDR1 is SGHVS and CDR2 is FQNEAQ. V lost 5 bases, J lost 11 bases, and 10 bases stayed unmatched. This CDR3 is CASSPGGAHGKLFF. In DNA form, the CDR3 reads TGTGCCAGCAGCCCAGGGGGCGCACACGGGAAACTGTTTTTT.

The table lists this clone with a few counts. The rearrangement uses TRBV6-5 and TRBJ1-5, with no clear D. There are 13 residues in the CDR3. The germline CDR1 and CDR2 sequences are MNHEY and SVGAGI. Deletions cut 5 bases from V and 5 bases from J, with 10 bases between. CDR3 DNA sequence: TGTGCCAGCAGTCCCCGGGTGGATCAGCCCCAGCATTTT. Residues: CASSPRVDQPQHF.

This clone was seen only a few times. This same CDR3 is encoded by further DNA sequences in the sample. This chain joins TRBV7-8 and TRBJ2-1, with D tentatively TRBD1 (6 bases). Germline-derived CDR1 and CDR2 are SGHVS and FQNEAQ. The CDR3 is made up of 13 amino acids. Trimming cost V 2 bases and J 7 bases, with 9 bases left between them. Here the CDR3 DNA reads TGTGCCAGCAGCTTAAGTAGGGGGAATGAGCAGTTCTTC. This sequence encodes CASSLSRGNEQFF.

The chain uses TRBV7-6 and TRBJ1-1, with D uncertain. Germline values: CDR1 SGHVS, CDR2 FNYEAQ. CDR3 length: 14 residues. V dropped 0 bases and J dropped 0 bases, with 5 bases sitting between them. CDR3 nucleotides: TGTGCCAGCAGCTTAGCGGAGGTGAACACTGAAGCTTTCTTT. Its translation: CASSLAEVNTEAFF.

The V and J genes are TRBV2 and TRBJ2-2, with TRBD2 identical over 8 bases. CDR1 and CDR2 from the germline V gene are SNHLY and FYNNEI. The V segment lost 6 bases and the J segment 0 bases; nucleotides outside the gene matches: 3. The CDR3 has 15 amino acids. In DNA form, the CDR3 reads TGTGCCAGCAGCCGTAGCGGGGCGAACACCGGGGAGCTGTTTTTT. Its protein product is CASSRSGANTGELFF.

The chain is built from TRBV7-9 and TRBJ2-7; possible D gene TRBD1, 5 bases. Germline CDR1 reads SEHNR; CDR2 reads FQNEAQ (reference sequence). This CDR3 spans 15 amino acids. Trimming pared 1 base from V and 1 base from J, leaving 11 bases between. The CDR3 coding sequence is TGTGCCAGCAGCTTAGGACAGAATCCTTCCTACGAGCAGTACTTC. It codes for CASSLGQNPSYEQYF. Combining the CDR3 with reference TRBV7-9 and TRBJ2-7 gives the whole variable domain DTGVSQNPRHKITKRGQNVTFRCDPISEHNRLYWYRQTLGQGPEFLTYFQNEAQLEKSRLLSDRFSAERPKGSFSTLEIQRTEQGDSAMYLCASSLGQNPSYEQYFGPGTRLTVT.